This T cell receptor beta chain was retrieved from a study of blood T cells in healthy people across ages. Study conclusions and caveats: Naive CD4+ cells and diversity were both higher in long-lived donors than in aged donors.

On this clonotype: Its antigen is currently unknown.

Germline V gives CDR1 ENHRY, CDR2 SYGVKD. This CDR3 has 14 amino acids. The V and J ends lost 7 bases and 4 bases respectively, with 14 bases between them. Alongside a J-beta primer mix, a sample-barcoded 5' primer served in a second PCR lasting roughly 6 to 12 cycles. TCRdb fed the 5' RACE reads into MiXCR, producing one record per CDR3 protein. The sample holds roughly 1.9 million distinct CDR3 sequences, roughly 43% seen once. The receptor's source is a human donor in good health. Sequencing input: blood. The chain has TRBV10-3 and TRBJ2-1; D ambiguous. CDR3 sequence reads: CAITPGSEYNEQFF. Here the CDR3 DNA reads TGTGCCATCACCCCCGGGTCCGAATACAATGAGCAGTTCTTC.